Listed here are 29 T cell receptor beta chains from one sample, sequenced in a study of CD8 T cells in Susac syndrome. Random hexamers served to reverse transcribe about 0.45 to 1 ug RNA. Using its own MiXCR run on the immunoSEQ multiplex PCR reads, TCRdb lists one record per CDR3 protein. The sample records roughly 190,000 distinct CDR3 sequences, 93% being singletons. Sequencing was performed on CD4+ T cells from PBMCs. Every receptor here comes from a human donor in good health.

The CDR3 sequence is CASSAFSGEETQYF. The DNA of the CDR3 is TGTGCCAGCAGTGCATTTAGCGGGGAAGAGACCCAGTACTTC. The chain recombines TRBV25-1 with TRBJ2-5, with 8 positions matching TRBD2. Losses at the gene ends were 4 bases for V and 3 bases for J; bases not matched to a gene: 4. CDR1 is MGHDK, CDR2 SYGVNS, per germline. The CDR3 totals 14 residues.

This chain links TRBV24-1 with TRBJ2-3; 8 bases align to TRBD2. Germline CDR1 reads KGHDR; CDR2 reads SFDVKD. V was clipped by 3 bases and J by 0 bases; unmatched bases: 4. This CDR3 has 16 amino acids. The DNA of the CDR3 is TGTGCCACCAGTGATCCGAGCGGGGGTAGCACAGATACGCAGTATTTT. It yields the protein CATSDPSGGSTDTQYF.

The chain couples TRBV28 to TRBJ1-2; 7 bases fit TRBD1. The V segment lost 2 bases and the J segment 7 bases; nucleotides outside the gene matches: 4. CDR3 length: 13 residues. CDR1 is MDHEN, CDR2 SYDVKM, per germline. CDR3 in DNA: TGTGCCAGCAGTTTAACAGGGGAGTCTGGCTACACCTTC. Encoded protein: CASSLTGESGYTF.

This CDR3 is CASSARQGHGYTF. The DNA of the CDR3 is TGTGCCAGCAGCGCTAGACAGGGACATGGCTACACCTTC. This sequence joins TRBV7-9 and TRBJ1-2; TRBD1 matches at 7 bases. Trimming cost V 5 bases and J 6 bases; bases outside gene matches: 6. In germline, CDR1 is SEHNR, CDR2 FQNEAQ (reference sequence). The CDR3 length is 13 residues.

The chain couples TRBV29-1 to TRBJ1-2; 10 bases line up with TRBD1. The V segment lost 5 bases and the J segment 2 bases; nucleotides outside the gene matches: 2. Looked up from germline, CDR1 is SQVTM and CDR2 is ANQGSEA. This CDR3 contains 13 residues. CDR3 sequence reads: CSVMTGGNYGYTF. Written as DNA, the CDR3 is TGCAGCGTTATGACAGGGGGCAACTATGGCTACACCTTC. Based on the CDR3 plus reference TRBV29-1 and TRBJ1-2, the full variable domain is SAVISQKPSRDICQRGTSLTIQCQVDSQVTMMFWYRQQPGQSLTLIATANQGSEATYESGFVIDKFPISRPNLTFSTLTVSNMSPEDSSIYLCSVMTGGNYGYTFGSGTRLTVV.

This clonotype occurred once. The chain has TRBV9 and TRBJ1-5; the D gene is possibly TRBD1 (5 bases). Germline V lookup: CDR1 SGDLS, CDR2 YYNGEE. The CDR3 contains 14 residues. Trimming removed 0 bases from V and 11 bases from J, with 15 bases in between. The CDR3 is CASSVDFRDSTQHF. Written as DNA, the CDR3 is TGTGCCAGCAGCGTAGATTTTCGAGACAGCACCCAGCATTTT.

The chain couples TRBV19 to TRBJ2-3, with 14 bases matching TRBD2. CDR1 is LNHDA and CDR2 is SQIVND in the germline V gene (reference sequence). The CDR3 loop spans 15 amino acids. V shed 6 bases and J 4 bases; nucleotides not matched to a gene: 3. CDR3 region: CASSQGLAGADTQYF. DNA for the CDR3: TGTGCCAGTAGCCAGGGACTAGCGGGAGCAGATACGCAGTATTTT.

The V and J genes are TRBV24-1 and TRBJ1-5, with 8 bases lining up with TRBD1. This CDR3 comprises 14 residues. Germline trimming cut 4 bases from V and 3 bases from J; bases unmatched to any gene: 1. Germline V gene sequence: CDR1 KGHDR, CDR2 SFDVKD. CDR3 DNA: TGTGCCACCAGTGAGGACAGGGTCAATCAGCCCCAGCATTTT. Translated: CATSEDRVNQPQHF.

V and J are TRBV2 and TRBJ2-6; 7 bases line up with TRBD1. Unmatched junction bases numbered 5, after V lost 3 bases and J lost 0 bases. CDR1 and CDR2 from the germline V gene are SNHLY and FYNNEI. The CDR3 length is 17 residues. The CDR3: CASSERQGSSGANVLTF. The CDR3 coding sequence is TGTGCCAGCAGTGAGAGACAGGGTAGCTCTGGGGCCAACGTCCTGACTTTC.

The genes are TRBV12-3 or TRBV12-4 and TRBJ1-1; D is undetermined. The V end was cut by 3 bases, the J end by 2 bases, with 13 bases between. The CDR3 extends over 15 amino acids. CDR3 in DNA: TGTGCCAGCAGTTTGACGGGGTCCCCTAACACTGAAGCTTTCTTT. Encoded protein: CASSLTGSPNTEAFF.

CDR3 residues: CASSRSTPLHF. The CDR3 DNA reads TGTGCCAGCAGCAGAAGTACACCCCTCCACTTT. The J gene is TRBJ1-6, the V gene TRBV11-2; unclear D gene. Germline V gives CDR1 SGHAT, CDR2 FQNNGV. Trimming removed 5 bases at V and 11 bases at J, with 7 bases between. The CDR3 has 11 amino acids.

Written as DNA, the CDR3 is TGTGCCAGCAGCTCCGGGACATTCCCCACTGAAGCTTTCTTT. It specifies CASSSGTFPTEAFF. The chain joins TRBV7-8 to TRBJ1-1, with D possibly TRBD1 on 6 matching bases. V lost 4 bases to trimming and J lost 4 bases, with 13 bases between them. There are 14 residues in the CDR3. Germline CDR1 SGHVS, CDR2 FQNEAQ.

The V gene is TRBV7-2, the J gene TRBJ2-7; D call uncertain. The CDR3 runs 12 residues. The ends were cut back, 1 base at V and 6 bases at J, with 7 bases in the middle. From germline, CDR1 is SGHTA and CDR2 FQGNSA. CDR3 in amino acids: CASSLGHSEQYF. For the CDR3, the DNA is TGTGCCAGCAGCTTAGGCCATTCCGAGCAGTACTTC.

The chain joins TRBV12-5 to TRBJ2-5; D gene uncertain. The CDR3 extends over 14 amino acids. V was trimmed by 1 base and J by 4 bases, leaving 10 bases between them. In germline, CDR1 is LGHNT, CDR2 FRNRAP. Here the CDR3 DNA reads TGTGCTAGTGGTTTGGATGGCTCACGAGAGACCCAGTACTTC. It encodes CASGLDGSRETQYF.

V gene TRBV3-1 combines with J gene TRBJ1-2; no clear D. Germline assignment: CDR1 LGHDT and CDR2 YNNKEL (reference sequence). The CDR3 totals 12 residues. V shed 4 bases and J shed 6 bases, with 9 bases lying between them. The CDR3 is CASSLPGDGYTF. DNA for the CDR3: TGTGCCAGCAGCCTTCCAGGAGATGGCTACACCTTC.

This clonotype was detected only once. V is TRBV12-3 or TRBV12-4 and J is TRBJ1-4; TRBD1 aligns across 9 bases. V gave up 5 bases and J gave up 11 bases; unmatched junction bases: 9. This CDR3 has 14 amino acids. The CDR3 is CASSPIGGQGKLFF. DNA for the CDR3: TGTGCCAGCAGTCCGATAGGAGGACAGGGGAAACTGTTTTTT.

The CDR3: CASSGQGDTEAFF. In DNA, the CDR3 is TGTGCCAGCAGTGGACAGGGAGACACTGAAGCTTTCTTT. The chain is built from TRBV2 and TRBJ1-1, with TRBD1 identical over 7 bases. This CDR3 is 13 amino acids long. Germline lookup yields CDR1 SNHLY and CDR2 FYNNEI. V was clipped by 4 bases and J by 3 bases; unmatched bases: 2.

The CDR3 nucleotides read TGTGCCTGCGGACAGGGGCTGGATCAGCCCCAGCATTTT. This codes for CACGQGLDQPQHF. The rearrangement joins TRBV11-1 to TRBJ1-5; 9 bases are shared with TRBD1. With V trimmed by 11 bases and J by 5 bases, 7 bases remained unmatched. The CDR3 contains 13 residues. The V gene's germline CDR1 is SGHAT and CDR2 FQDESV (reference sequence).

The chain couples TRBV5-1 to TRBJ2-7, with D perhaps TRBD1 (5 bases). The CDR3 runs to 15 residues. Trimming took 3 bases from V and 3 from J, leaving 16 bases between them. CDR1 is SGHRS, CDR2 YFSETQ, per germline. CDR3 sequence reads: CASSSGPGILYEQYF. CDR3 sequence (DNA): TGCGCCAGCAGCTCTGGGCCAGGGATTCTCTACGAGCAGTACTTC.

CDR3 bases: TGTGCCAGCAGCCAAGATTATACAAATGGCTACACCTTC. Protein product: CASSQDYTNGYTF. The rearrangement uses TRBV11-2 and TRBJ1-2; no clear D. In germline, CDR1 is SGHAT, CDR2 FQNNGV. Trimming removed 5 bases at V and 6 bases at J, with 13 bases between. The CDR3 has 13 amino acids.

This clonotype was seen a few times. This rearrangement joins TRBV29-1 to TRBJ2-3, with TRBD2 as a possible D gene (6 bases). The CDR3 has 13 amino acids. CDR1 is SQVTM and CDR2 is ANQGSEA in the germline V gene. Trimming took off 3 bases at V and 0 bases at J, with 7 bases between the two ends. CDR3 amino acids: CSVESGSTDTQYF. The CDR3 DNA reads TGCAGCGTTGAGAGCGGGAGCACAGATACGCAGTATTTT.

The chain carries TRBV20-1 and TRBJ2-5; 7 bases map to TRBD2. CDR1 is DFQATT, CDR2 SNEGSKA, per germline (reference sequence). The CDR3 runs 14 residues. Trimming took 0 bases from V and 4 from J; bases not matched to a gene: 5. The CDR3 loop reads CSARDRAGVETQYF. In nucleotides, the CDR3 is TGCAGTGCTAGAGATCGGGCGGGGGTAGAGACCCAGTACTTC.

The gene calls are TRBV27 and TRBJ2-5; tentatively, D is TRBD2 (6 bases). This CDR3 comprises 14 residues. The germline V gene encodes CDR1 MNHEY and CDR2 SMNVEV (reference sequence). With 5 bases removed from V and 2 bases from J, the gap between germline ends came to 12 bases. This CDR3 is CASSRAGLQETQYF. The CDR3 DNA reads TGTGCCAGCAGTAGGGCGGGATTGCAAGAGACCCAGTACTTC.

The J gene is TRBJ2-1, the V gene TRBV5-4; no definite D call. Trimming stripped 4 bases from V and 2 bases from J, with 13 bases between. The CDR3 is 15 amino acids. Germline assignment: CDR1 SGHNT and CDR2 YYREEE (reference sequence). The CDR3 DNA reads TGTGCCAGCAGCCCAACCTTAACCACCTACAATGAGCAGTTCTTC. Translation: CASSPTLTTYNEQFF.

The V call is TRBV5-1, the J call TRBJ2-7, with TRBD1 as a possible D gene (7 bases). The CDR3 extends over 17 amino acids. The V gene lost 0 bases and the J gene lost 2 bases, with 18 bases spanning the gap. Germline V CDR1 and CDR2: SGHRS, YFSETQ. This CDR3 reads CASSLVPRQGGTYEQYF. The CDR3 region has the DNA TGCGCCAGCAGCTTGGTGCCTCGGCAGGGGGGAACCTACGAGCAGTACTTC.

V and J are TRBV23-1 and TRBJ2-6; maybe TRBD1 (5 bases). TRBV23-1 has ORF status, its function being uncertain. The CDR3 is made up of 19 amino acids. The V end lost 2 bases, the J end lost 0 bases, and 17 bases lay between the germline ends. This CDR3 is CASSQRRFGHCSGANVLTF. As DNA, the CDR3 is TGCGCCAGCAGTCAAAGGCGTTTTGGACATTGCTCTGGGGCCAACGTCCTGACTTTC.

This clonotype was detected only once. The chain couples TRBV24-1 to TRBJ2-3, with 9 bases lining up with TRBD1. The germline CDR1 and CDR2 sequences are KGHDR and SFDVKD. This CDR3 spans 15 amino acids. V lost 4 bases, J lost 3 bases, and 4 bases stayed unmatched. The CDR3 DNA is TGTGCCACCAGTGACACCGGGACAGGGACAGATACGCAGTATTTT. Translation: CATSDTGTGTDTQYF.

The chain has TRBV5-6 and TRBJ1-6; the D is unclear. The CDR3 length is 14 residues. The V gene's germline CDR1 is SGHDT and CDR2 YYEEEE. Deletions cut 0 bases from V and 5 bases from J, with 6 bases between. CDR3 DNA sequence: TGTGCCAGCAGCTTGGGGTACGATAATTCACCCCTCCACTTT. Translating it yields CASSLGYDNSPLHF.

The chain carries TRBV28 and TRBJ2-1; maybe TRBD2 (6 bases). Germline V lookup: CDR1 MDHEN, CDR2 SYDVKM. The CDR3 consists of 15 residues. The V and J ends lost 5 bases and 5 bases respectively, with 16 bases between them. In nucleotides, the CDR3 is TGTGCCAGCAGTCTCCTTCGGGGGAACAACAATGAGCAGTTCTTC. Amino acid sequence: CASSLLRGNNNEQFF.